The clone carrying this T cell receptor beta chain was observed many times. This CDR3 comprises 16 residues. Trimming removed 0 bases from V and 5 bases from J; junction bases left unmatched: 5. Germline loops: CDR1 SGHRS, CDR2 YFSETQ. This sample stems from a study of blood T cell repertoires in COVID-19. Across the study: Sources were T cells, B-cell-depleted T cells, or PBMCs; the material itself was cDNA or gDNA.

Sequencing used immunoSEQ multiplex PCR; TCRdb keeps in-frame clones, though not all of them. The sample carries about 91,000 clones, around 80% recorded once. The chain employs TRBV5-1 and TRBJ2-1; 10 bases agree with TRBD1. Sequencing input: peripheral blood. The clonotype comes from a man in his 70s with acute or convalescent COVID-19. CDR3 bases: TGCGCCAGCAGCTTGGCTGGCGGGACAGGGGACAATGAGCAGTTCTTC. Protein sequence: CASSLAGGTGDNEQFF.